The 11 T cell receptor beta chains listed next were all sequenced from one sample in a study of blood T cells in healthy people across ages. The use of a sample-barcoded 5' primer and a J-beta primer mix characterized a second PCR of 7 to 11 cycles. MiXCR, applied by TCRdb to the 5' RACE reads, yields one record per CDR3 protein. The sample contains approximately 850,000 distinct CDR3 sequences, 58% of which appear only once. What was sequenced was blood. These TCRs come from a man aged 30 to 39 in good health.

The V gene is TRBV2, the J gene TRBJ2-7; weak D call: TRBD1 (6 bases). The germline V and J ends were trimmed by 5 bases and 1 base, with 18 bases remaining between them. Germline values: CDR1 SNHLY, CDR2 FYNNEI. The CDR3 loop spans 16 amino acids. The CDR3 nucleotides read TGTGCCAGCAGTACCACCGGGGCAGGGGATTCCTACGAGCAGTACTTC. Translating gives CASSTTGAGDSYEQYF.

V usage is TRBV28 and J usage is TRBJ1-4; the match to TRBD1 covers 8 bases. From germline, CDR1 is MDHEN and CDR2 SYDVKM. V lost 4 bases, J lost 7 bases, and 2 bases stayed unmatched. The CDR3 has 13 amino acids. The CDR3 here is CASSWTGTEKLFF. The DNA for the CDR3 is TGTGCCAGCAGTTGGACAGGGACTGAAAAACTGTTTTTT.

V is TRBV7-8 and J is TRBJ2-1, with a tentative D call TRBD2 (6 bases). The CDR3 covers 14 residues. Between the trimmed V and J ends, which lost 6 bases and 8 bases, there was a span of 17 bases. Germline assignment: CDR1 SGHVS and CDR2 FQNEAQ. CDR3 nucleotide sequence: TGTGCCAGCAGACTTGGACTAAGCAGCGATGAGCAGTTCTTC. Protein product: CASRLGLSSDEQFF.

The rearrangement links TRBV28 to TRBJ2-4, with a tentative D call TRBD2 (5 bases). V was clipped by 2 bases and J by 13 bases, with 15 bases between them. Germline CDR1 is MDHEN and CDR2 is SYDVKM. The CDR3 loop spans 13 amino acids. The CDR3 DNA reads TGTGCCAGCAGTTTAGATGCTCCCGGGGAGCAGTACTTC. As protein: CASSLDAPGEQYF.

This chain links TRBV3-1 with TRBJ2-7; D possibly corresponds to TRBD2 (6 bases). Germline loops: CDR1 LGHDT, CDR2 YNNKEL (reference sequence). The ends were cut back, 3 bases at V and 4 bases at J, with 10 bases in the middle. The CDR3 has 13 amino acids. CDR3 amino acids: CASSHPGLYEQYF. The CDR3 DNA sequence: TGTGCCAGCAGCCACCCCGGACTATACGAGCAGTACTTC.

The gene calls are TRBV7-3 and TRBJ2-1, with D maybe TRBD2 (6 bases). Germline CDR1 reads SGHTA; CDR2 reads FQGTGA. V lost 5 bases, J lost 6 bases, and 11 bases lay in between. CDR3 size: 13 residues. The CDR3 DNA reads TGTGCCAGCAGCGTGGACTACGCCAATGAGCAGTTCTTC. Translation: CASSVDYANEQFF.

The chain couples TRBV6-2 or TRBV6-3 to TRBJ1-1; D remains ambiguous. The length of the CDR3 is 14 residues. The V end was cut by 8 bases, the J end by 1 base, with 14 bases between. Germline V gene sequence: CDR1 MNHEY, CDR2 SVGEGT. CDR3 DNA: TGTGCCAGCCTTGGGCGGTCCAAGAACACTGAAGCTTTCTTT. Encoded protein: CASLGRSKNTEAFF.

V and J are TRBV25-1 and TRBJ1-6; a weak D match, TRBD1 (6 bases). There are 14 residues in the CDR3. Looked up from germline, CDR1 is MGHDK and CDR2 is SYGVNS. The V end was cut by 7 bases, the J end by 0 bases, with 7 bases between. CDR3 sequence: CASKTGSYNSPLHF. As DNA, the CDR3 is TGTGCCAGCAAGACAGGCTCCTATAATTCACCCCTCCACTTT. The full variable domain, completed using reference TRBV25-1 and TRBJ1-6, is EADIYQTPRYLVIGTGKKITLECSQTMGHDKMYWYQQDPGMELHLIHYSYGVNSTEKGDLSSESTVSRIRTEHFPLTLESARPSHTSQYLCASKTGSYNSPLHFGNGTRLTVT.

The gene calls are TRBV11-1 and TRBJ2-1; 10 nucleotides align to TRBD2. The germline V gene has CDR1 SGHAT and CDR2 FQDESV (reference sequence). With V trimmed by 4 bases and J by 8 bases, 8 bases remained unmatched. The CDR3 extends over 15 amino acids. The CDR3 sequence is CASSSSLAGVDEQFF. DNA of the CDR3: TGTGCCAGCAGCTCTAGCCTAGCGGGAGTTGATGAGCAGTTCTTC.

This clonotype has more than one count but fewer than ten. This chain links TRBV15 with TRBJ2-1, with TRBD1 as a possible D gene (6 bases). The CDR3 has 16 amino acids. The ends were cut back, 1 base at V and 6 bases at J, with 16 bases in the middle. Germline lookup yields CDR1 LNHNV and CDR2 YYDKDF (reference sequence). For the CDR3, the DNA is TGTGCCACCAGCAGAGTCGGGACACCGAGGAGCAATGAGCAGTTCTTC. It yields the protein CATSRVGTPRSNEQFF.

The chain is built from TRBV6-1 and TRBJ2-1; D might be TRBD2 (6 bases). V shed 2 bases and J shed 2 bases, with 13 bases lying between them. The CDR3 contains 16 residues. CDR1 MNHNS and CDR2 SASEGT come from the germline V gene. CDR3 in amino acids: CASSESLAPTYNEQFF. The CDR3 DNA sequence: TGTGCCAGCAGTGAATCCCTAGCGCCTACCTACAATGAGCAGTTCTTC.